The 29 T cell receptor beta chains presented below share a single source sample, sequenced in a study of early T cells in non-severe SARS-CoV-2 infection. TCRdb ran MiXCR on the 5' RACE reads and lists one entry per CDR3 protein. This sample yields about 64,000 distinct CDR3 sequences, of which about 10% are seen a single time; less than 3.5% belongs to the top ten. This sample comprised whole blood, obtained at baseline. The receptors derive from an adult who was a healthcare worker with PCR-confirmed SARS-CoV-2 infection or an uninfected control (not recorded which).

The rearrangement joins TRBV6-2 or TRBV6-3 to TRBJ2-3; no firm D call. The V end lost 4 bases, the J end lost 11 bases, and 13 bases lay between the germline ends. From germline, CDR1 is MNHEY and CDR2 SVGEGT. This CDR3 region has 12 residues. The CDR3 DNA reads TGTGCCAGCAGTTCCAGACCCGCCGGGCAGTATTTT. Translating gives CASSSRPAGQYF.

This clonotype was detected only a few times. The V gene is TRBV25-1, the J gene TRBJ1-5; D gene ambiguous. V lost 8 bases and J lost 4, with 15 bases in between. The germline V gene has CDR1 MGHDK and CDR2 SYGVNS. The CDR3 has 14 amino acids. The CDR3 DNA is TGTGCCAGCTCCGGGCAGAATATGAATCAGCCCCAGCATTTT. Translation: CASSGQNMNQPQHF.

This clonotype appeared once. The J gene is TRBJ2-3, the V gene TRBV11-2, with 9 bases that match TRBD1. Per germline, CDR1 SGHAT and CDR2 FQNNGV. Trimming removed 3 bases from V and 6 bases from J; junction bases left unmatched: 4. CDR3 length equals 14 residues. CDR3 nucleotide sequence: TGTGCCAGCAGCTTCGACAGGGGGTCGGATACGCAGTATTTT. Translated, it gives CASSFDRGSDTQYF.

V and J are TRBV20-1 and TRBJ1-2; D is uncertain. V was clipped by 3 bases and J by 0 bases, with 8 bases between them. Germline loops: CDR1 DFQATT, CDR2 SNEGSKA (reference sequence). The CDR3 covers 13 residues. CDR3 sequence (DNA): TGCAGTGCTAGGGCGCGAGCTAACTATGGCTACACCTTC. Its translation: CSARARANYGYTF.

This clonotype has only a few counts. The V and J genes are TRBV20-1 and TRBJ2-7, with 8 bases fitting TRBD2. The germline V gene encodes CDR1 DFQATT and CDR2 SNEGSKA (reference sequence). The CDR3 covers 13 residues. The trim removed 3 bases at V and 4 bases at J, leaving 5 bases unmatched. The CDR3 reads CSARTSASYEQYF. CDR3 nucleotides: TGCAGTGCTAGGACTAGCGCCTCGTACGAGCAGTACTTC.

The CDR3 reads CATSPGGGADTQYF. In DNA form, the CDR3 reads TGTGCCACCAGCCCCGGAGGGGGCGCAGATACGCAGTATTTT. J is TRBJ2-3 and V is TRBV15; possibly TRBD1 for D (7 bases). The CDR3 loop spans 14 amino acids. Germline values: CDR1 LNHNV, CDR2 YYDKDF (reference sequence). Trimming cost V 5 bases and J 4 bases, with 13 bases left between them.

Remarks on this clonotype: One junction end does not reproduce the germline sequence, and a read error may be involved. This chain joins TRBV7-9 and TRBJ1-3; the D is unclear. Germline loops: CDR1 SEHNR, CDR2 FQNEAQ (reference sequence). CDR3 length: 14 residues. Written as DNA, the CDR3 is TGTGCCAGCAGCCCCCCGATCTCTGAAAACACCATATATTTT. It is translated as CASSPPISENTIYF.

This clonotype was observed at least ten times. The V and J genes are TRBV6-6 and TRBJ2-5, with 8 bases aligning to TRBD2. Germline-derived CDR1 and CDR2 are MNHNY and SVGAGI (reference sequence). V dropped 6 bases and J dropped 1; count of bases not matched to a gene: 4. CDR3 size: 14 residues. The CDR3 sequence is CASSNGGVQETQYF. For the CDR3, the DNA is TGTGCCAGCAGCAACGGGGGGGTCCAAGAGACCCAGTACTTC.

This clonotype has only a few counts. This chain uses TRBV30 with TRBJ2-7, with 8 bases fitting TRBD1. CDR3 size: 14 residues. The V gene end was trimmed by 2 bases and the J gene end by 2 bases; junction bases not matched to a gene: 5. CDR1 GTSNPN and CDR2 SVGIG come from the germline V gene (reference sequence). This CDR3 reads CAWSWQGAAYEQYF. CDR3 DNA: TGTGCCTGGAGTTGGCAGGGGGCTGCCTACGAGCAGTACTTC. Full variable domain (missing parts from reference TRBV30 and TRBJ2-7): SQTIHQWPATLVQPVGSPLSLECTVEGTSNPNLYWYRQAAGRGLQLLFYSVGIGQISSEVPQNLSASRPQDRQFILSSKKLLLSDSGFYLCAWSWQGAAYEQYFGPGTRLTVT.

The J gene is TRBJ2-2, the V gene TRBV12-3 or TRBV12-4; D is perhaps TRBD2 (6 bases). V lost 2 bases to trimming and J lost 0 bases, with 16 bases between them. The CDR3 consists of 18 residues. The CDR3: CASSLPPPGTANTGELFF. As DNA, the CDR3 is TGTGCCAGCAGTTTACCTCCCCCCGGGACTGCGAACACCGGGGAGCTGTTTTTT.

This chain joins TRBV4-3 and TRBJ1-2; 8 bases are a match to TRBD1. In germline, CDR1 is LGHNA, CDR2 YSLEER. The CDR3 covers 14 residues. The V segment lost 0 bases and the J segment 8 bases; nucleotides outside the gene matches: 5. The CDR3, as DNA: TGCGCCAGCAGCCAAGATAGGACAGGGTACGGCTACACCTTC. As protein: CASSQDRTGYGYTF.

This chain uses TRBV20-1 with TRBJ2-1, with D hard to call. CDR3 length: 16 residues. V gave up 5 bases and J gave up 5 bases, with 22 bases separating them. The V gene's germline CDR1 is DFQATT and CDR2 SNEGSKA (reference sequence). In DNA form, the CDR3 reads TGCAGTGCTTTCAGACCGCGCGGTAGGGAAAACAATGAGCAGTTCTTC. Translation gives CSAFRPRGRENNEQFF.

The J gene is TRBJ2-2, the V gene TRBV7-2, with D tentatively TRBD1 (5 bases). The CDR3 spans 14 residues. Looked up from germline, CDR1 is SGHTA and CDR2 is FQGNSA. Trimming removed 3 bases at V and 5 bases at J, with 10 bases between. CDR3 DNA: TGTGCCAGCAGCTTCCGCCCAGGGACCGGGGAGCTGTTTTTT. It translates to CASSFRPGTGELFF.

The chain has TRBV20-1 and TRBJ1-3; 8 nucleotides agree with TRBD1. The CDR3 is 14 amino acids. CDR1 and CDR2 (germline): DFQATT, SNEGSKA (reference sequence). V lost 1 base to trimming and J lost 6 bases; unmatched junction nucleotides: 5. Here the CDR3 reads CSARVVTGANTIYF. In DNA, the CDR3 is TGCAGTGCTAGAGTGGTGACAGGGGCAAACACCATATATTTT.

The CDR3 DNA follows: TGTGCCAGCACCGTCCGGGCGGCAAACACCGGGGAGCTGTTTTTT. This codes for CASTVRAANTGELFF. The chain joins TRBV28 to TRBJ2-2; D call uncertain. Trimming took off 7 bases at V and 2 bases at J, with 14 bases between the two ends. The CDR3 sequence is 15 residues long. Germline CDR1 reads MDHEN; CDR2 reads SYDVKM.

This clonotype was detected many times. This sequence joins TRBV6-1 and TRBJ1-6; no clear D gene. This CDR3 is 16 amino acids long. With 6 bases removed from V and 7 bases from J, the gap between germline ends came to 19 bases. Looked up from germline, CDR1 is MNHNS and CDR2 is SASEGT. The chain's CDR3 is CASSLGGLAGNSPLHF. DNA for the CDR3: TGTGCCAGCAGCCTAGGCGGGTTGGCGGGGAATTCACCCCTCCACTTT.

This clonotype was counted at least ten times. The V call is TRBV29-1, the J call TRBJ2-2, with 8 bases aligning to TRBD2. The CDR3 totals 14 residues. J gave up 6 bases and V 5 bases, and 8 bases lay outside the gene matches. The germline V gene has CDR1 SQVTM and CDR2 ANQGSEA. CDR3 nucleotide sequence: TGCAGCGTTCCGGGACTAGTATCCCCCGGGGAGCTGTTTTTT. The encoded protein is CSVPGLVSPGELFF.

This clonotype has only a few counts. The rearrangement joins TRBV20-1 to TRBJ2-2, with TRBD2 matching 15 bases. Germline CDR1 is DFQATT and CDR2 is SNEGSKA (reference sequence). Trimming removed 5 bases from V and 2 bases from J; junction bases left unmatched: 3. This CDR3 has 16 residues. The CDR3 region has the DNA TGCAGTGCTCGGACTAGCGGGGGGGTCAACACCGGGGAGCTGTTTTTT. Its translation: CSARTSGGVNTGELFF.

This clonotype was picked up a small number of times. The chain is built from TRBV7-9 and TRBJ1-2, with unresolved D. V shed 7 bases and J shed 5 bases, with 14 bases lying between them. Germline V gene data show CDR1 as SEHNR and CDR2 as FQNEAQ (reference sequence). The CDR3 is 13 amino acids. The chain's CDR3 is CASKTGIGYGYTF. Here the CDR3 DNA reads TGTGCCAGCAAGACGGGGATTGGGTATGGCTACACCTTC.

This clonotype came up a few times. The gene calls are TRBV3-1 and TRBJ2-2; D is unclear. The CDR3 spans 15 residues. Germline loops: CDR1 LGHDT, CDR2 YNNKEL (reference sequence). The V end lost 2 bases, the J end lost 0 bases, and 7 bases lay between the germline ends. As DNA, the CDR3 is TGTGCCAGCAGCCAAACGCAGGCGAACACCGGGGAGCTGTTTTTT. Translation: CASSQTQANTGELFF.

This rearrangement joins TRBV30 to TRBJ1-2, with a possible D match to TRBD1 (5 bases). V was trimmed by 2 bases and J by 2 bases, leaving 9 bases between them. This CDR3 contains 13 residues. Germline V gives CDR1 GTSNPN, CDR2 SVGIG (reference sequence). The CDR3 is CAWSNRLNYGYTF. The CDR3 DNA sequence: TGTGCCTGGAGTAACAGGCTGAACTATGGCTACACCTTC.

The chain employs TRBV2 and TRBJ2-7, with unresolved D. Germline CDR1 SNHLY, CDR2 FYNNEI. V was clipped by 3 bases and J by 2 bases, with 11 bases between them. The CDR3 loop spans 14 amino acids. DNA for the CDR3: TGTGCCAGCAGTGAGGGTCTAGTCCCCTACGAGCAGTACTTC. Protein: CASSEGLVPYEQYF.

A word on this clonotype: The junction departs from germline at one end; a sequencing error may be responsible. For the CDR3, the DNA is TGCCCGGGATACGAGCAGTACTTC. It yields the protein CPGYEQYF. The chain links TRBV13 to TRBJ2-7; D is possibly TRBD2 (5 bases). The CDR3 is made up of 8 amino acids. CDR1 is PRHDT and CDR2 is FYEKMQ in the germline V gene (reference sequence). Filled out from reference TRBV13 and TRBJ2-7, the complete variable domain reads AAGVIQSPRHLIKEKRETATLKCYPIPRHDTVYWYQQGPGQDPQFLISFYEKMQSDKGSIPDRFSAQQFSDYHSELNMSSLELGDSALYFCPGYEQYFGPGTRLTVT.

This clonotype has a count of ten or more. Since the CDR3 does not end with the conserved phenylalanine or tryptophan, this likely comes from a read error. The limits of the CDR3 on the DNA are not certain, so only TCRdb's listed CDR3 is given. The chain has TRBV6-1 and TRBJ2-4; TRBD1, the D gene given by the table, was not confirmed from the DNA. The CDR3 length is 12 residues, termini included. Germline V gene data show CDR1 as MNHNS and CDR2 as SASEGT. CDR3 residues: CASSYRGGQFEL.

This clonotype has just a few counts. The chain links TRBV20-1 to TRBJ1-2; TRBD1 is a possible D gene (5 bases). The germline V gene encodes CDR1 DFQATT and CDR2 SNEGSKA (reference sequence). Between the trimmed V and J ends, which lost 1 base and 2 bases, there was a span of 14 bases. This CDR3 is 15 amino acids long. For the CDR3, the DNA is TGCAGTGCTAGAGCCACCCGGGGCCAAAACTATGGCTACACCTTC. This encodes CSARATRGQNYGYTF.

Concerning this clonotype: Lacking the conserved final phenylalanine or tryptophan, this CDR3 likely reflects a read error. This chain uses TRBV10-3 with TRBJ2-5; 14 nucleotides line up with TRBD2. Germline assignment: CDR1 ENHRY and CDR2 SYGVKD. V gave up 5 bases and J gave up 3 bases; unmatched junction bases: 2. CDR3 length: 15 residues. CDR3 nucleotide sequence: TGTGCCATCAGTTCGGGACTAGCGGGGGAAGAGACCCAGTACTTG. This gives the protein CAISSGLAGEETQYL.

This clonotype was counted a few times. The chain uses TRBV6-2 or TRBV6-3 and TRBJ2-6; D might be TRBD1 or TRBD2, each matching 5 bases. This CDR3 is 19 amino acids long. Germline-derived CDR1 and CDR2 are MNHEY and SVGEGT. Trimming shortened V by 0 bases and J by 0 bases, and 15 bases separated the two germline ends. The CDR3 sequence is CASSYSISGTHSGANVLTF. The DNA of the CDR3 is TGTGCCAGCAGTTACTCGATTTCAGGGACCCACTCTGGGGCCAACGTCCTGACTTTC.

This clonotype was seen only a few times. Sequence at one end of the junction differs from germline and may be a read error. The rearrangement joins TRBV4-1 to TRBJ2-1, with 10 bases aligning to TRBD1. The CDR3 totals 17 residues. The germline CDR1 and CDR2 sequences are MGHRA and YSYEKL. CDR3 sequence (DNA): TGCGCCAGCAGCGAAGACAGGGGGCTAAGCTCCTACAATGAGCAGTTCTTC. Its translation is CASSEDRGLSSYNEQFF.

The chain is built from TRBV4-2 and TRBJ2-3; D possibly corresponds to TRBD2 (6 bases). The CDR3 has 17 amino acids. CDR1 LGHNA and CDR2 YNFKEQ come from the germline V gene. V was cut by 0 bases and J by 2 bases, with 15 bases left in between. The CDR3 region is CASSQDRGRWITDTQYF. CDR3 nucleotide sequence: TGTGCCAGCAGCCAAGATCGAGGGAGGTGGATCACAGATACGCAGTATTTT.